Below are 3 T cell receptor beta chains sequenced from a single sample in a study of T cell repertoires in cytomegalovirus infection. Each CDR3 protein is one row after TCRdb ran MiXCR on the reads. The sample yields fewer than 350,000 distinct CDR3 sequences, 8% to 9.5% seen once. Sequencing was performed on PBMCs. These receptors all stem from a human donor in good health (CMV status not recorded). Some clones in this sample may be carry-over from other donors' samples.

This clonotype occurred a few times. The chain uses TRBV28 and TRBJ1-2, with D tentatively TRBD1 (6 bases). The CDR3 runs 13 residues. The germline gives CDR1 MDHEN, CDR2 SYDVKM. The germline V and J ends were trimmed by 7 bases and 4 bases, with 13 bases remaining between them. The CDR3 DNA reads TGTGCCAGCACTTCCCAGGGGCGCTATGGCTACACCTTC. Translated: CASTSQGRYGYTF.

This clonotype was recorded at least ten times. This rearrangement joins TRBV7-2 to TRBJ2-2, with D possibly being TRBD1 (6 bases). The germline V gene has CDR1 SGHTA and CDR2 FQGNSA. With 1 base removed from V and 5 bases from J, the gap between germline ends came to 17 bases. The CDR3 is 17 residues long. CDR3 sequence reads: CASSLDHRGSGTGELFF. CDR3 sequence (DNA): TGTGCCAGCAGCTTAGATCATAGGGGGTCGGGGACCGGGGAGCTGTTTTTT.

This clonotype was detected many times. This chain connects TRBV7-6 to TRBJ1-1; maybe TRBD1 (5 bases). The germline CDR1 and CDR2 sequences are SGHVS and FNYEAQ. Trimming removed 4 bases from V and 0 bases from J, with 15 bases in between. The CDR3 has 16 residues. In DNA, the CDR3 is TGTGCCAGCAGCTGGGTCGGGGCCTTAATGAACACTGAAGCTTTCTTT. This encodes CASSWVGALMNTEAFF. The full variable domain, rest sourced from reference TRBV7-6 and TRBJ1-1, is GAGVSQSPRYKVTKRGQDVALRCDPISGHVSLYWYRQALGQGPEFLTYFNYEAQQDKSGLPNDRFSAERPEGSISTLTIQRTEQRDSAMYRCASSWVGALMNTEAFFGQGTRLTVV.